Here is one TCR beta chain with its context. Antigen specificity is unknown. TCRdb independently ran MiXCR on the reads; one entry per CDR3 protein. Altogether hundreds of thousands of distinct CDR3 sequences are present, about 44% being singletons, with the ten largest covering roughly two fifths. This entry comes from a study of T cell repertoires in cytomegalovirus infection. The overall study: CMV infection together with matching HLA type was indicated by public TCR beta signatures. Study results and caveats: There were carriers of CMV plus the relevant HLA, and cumulative public TCR beta family frequency identified them. Predominance within the ex vivo response was attributable to HLA-C-restricted CMV-specific TCR beta clonotypes.

The CDR3 length is 17 residues. CDR1 is SGDLS, CDR2 YYNGEE, per germline. V lost 3 bases, J lost 7 bases, and 20 bases lay in between. The source is a human donor in good health (CMV status not recorded). Some clones in this sample may be carry-over from other donors' samples. The chain is built from TRBV9 and TRBJ1-6; D is uncertain. The sample here was cultured PBMCs, taken from culture after CMV antigen stimulation. In nucleotides, the CDR3 is TGTGCCAGCAGCGCCCGGTTAGGGCTGGTGAGGAATTCACCCCTCCACTTT. Residues: CASSARLGLVRNSPLHF.